These T cell receptor beta chains were read from a single sample in a study of shared clonotypes between healthy human individuals. TCRdb keeps only in-frame clones here, not all; method: immunoSEQ multiplex PCR. The sample contains roughly 2,000,000 clones, roughly 95% of which appear only once. Source material: naive CD8+ T cells from PBMCs. The receptors were sampled from a man aged 18 to 30 in good health. Some clones in this sample may be carry-over from other donors' samples. CDR3s include the opening cysteine and the closing phenylalanine or tryptophan. Fields, in order: clone size, J gene, V gene, D gene, CDR3 protein, CDR3 DNA. The D gene is left open where the match is weak. A clone size is listed for some rows: how often the clone was seen (once, few, many), or a class if it is expanded.

NA,TRBJ2-7,TRBV29-1,NA,CSVGFGKSYEQYF,TGCAGCGTGGGCTTTGGGAAATCCTACGAGCAGTACTTC
NA,TRBJ2-5,TRBV7-6,TRBD2,CASSWGLAGQETQYF,TGTGCCAGCAGCTGGGGACTAGCGGGGCAAGAGACCCAGTACTTC
once,TRBJ2-7,TRBV28,TRBD2,CASRIAGSVYEQYF,TGTGCCAGCCGAATAGCGGGGAGCGTCTACGAGCAGTACTTC
few,TRBJ1-2,TRBV7-9,NA,CASSIGQPTYGYTF,TGTGCCAGCAGCATTGGACAGCCGACCTATGGCTACACCTTC
NA,TRBJ2-7,TRBV7-2,TRBD1,CASSLDRSYEQYF,TGTGCCAGCAGCTTGGACAGGAGCTACGAGCAGTACTTC
NA,TRBJ2-7,TRBV27,TRBD2,CASSYSPPSGVYEQYF,TGTGCCAGCAGTTATTCCCCCCCTAGCGGAGTATACGAGCAGTACTTC
NA,TRBJ1-3,TRBV2,NA,CASQRRDGEGNTIYF,TGTGCCAGCCAACGCCGGGACGGGGAAGGAAACACCATATATTTT
NA,TRBJ1-3,TRBV19,TRBD1,CASSILGQLSGNTIYF,TGTGCCAGTAGTATATTGGGACAGCTATCTGGAAACACCATATATTTT
NA,TRBJ1-2,TRBV11-2,TRBD1,CASSLDNRGRVDGYTF,TGTGCCAGCAGCTTAGATAACAGGGGGCGCGTCGATGGCTACACCTTC
NA,TRBJ2-7,TRBV27,TRBD2,CASTAGGLLHEQYF,TGTGCCAGCACAGCGGGGGGCCTTCTCCACGAGCAGTACTTC
NA,TRBJ2-5,TRBV6-5,NA,CASSYSDDSGTQYF,TGTGCCAGCAGTTACTCAGACGACTCGGGGACCCAGTACTTC
NA,TRBJ2-3,TRBV7-9,NA,CASSSGRTKDTQYF,TGTGCCAGCAGCTCGGGACGGACGAAAGATACGCAGTATTTT
NA,TRBJ1-1,TRBV7-7,NA,CASSTYNRDRKAFF,TGTGCCAGCAGCACCTATAACCGGGACCGAAAAGCTTTCTTT
NA,TRBJ2-7,TRBV7-6,NA,CASSLGRDGSYEQYF,TGTGCCAGCAGCTTAGGGAGGGACGGCTCCTACGAGCAGTACTTC
NA,TRBJ2-1,TRBV10-3,NA,CAINSGVHEQFF,TGTGCCATCAACTCAGGGGTTCATGAGCAGTTCTTC
NA,TRBJ2-3,TRBV21-1,NA,CASSNQTGVDTQYF,TGTGCCAGCAGCAACCAGACAGGGGTAGATACGCAGTATTTT
NA,TRBJ1-2,TRBV27,TRBD1,CASSPQGARSYGYTF,TGTGCCAGCAGCCCACAGGGGGCTCGGAGCTATGGCTACACCTTC
NA,TRBJ1-2,TRBV5-1,NA,CASSLYLNANYGYTF,TGCGCCAGCAGCTTGTATTTGAATGCTAACTATGGCTACACCTTC
NA,TRBJ1-1,TRBV10-3,NA,CAISGQRNTEAFF,TGTGCCATCAGCGGACAGAGGAACACTGAAGCTTTCTTT
once,TRBJ2-7,TRBV7-3,NA,CASSLGGGNEQYF,TGTGCCAGCAGCTTAGGGGGTGGCAACGAGCAGTACTTC
NA,TRBJ2-3,TRBV29-1,TRBD2,CSVLPSGSGLADTQYF,TGCAGCGTTCTCCCTAGCGGGAGTGGGTTGGCAGATACGCAGTATTTT
NA,TRBJ2-3,TRBV9,TRBD1,CASSVAGTGGDTQYF,TGTGCCAGCAGCGTAGCTGGGACAGGGGGCGATACGCAGTATTTT
NA,TRBJ2-7,TRBV19,NA,CASSTGLFSYEQYF,TGTGCCAGTAGTACCGGACTTTTCTCCTACGAGCAGTACTTC
NA,TRBJ2-2,TRBV7-8,NA,CASSPNRISNTGELFF,TGTGCCAGCAGTCCAAACCGGATCTCGAACACCGGGGAGCTGTTTTTT
NA,TRBJ2-1,TRBV6-4,TRBD1,CASSDPHTGAPLVYNEQFF,TGTGCCAGCAGTGACCCGCATACAGGGGCCCCCCTAGTATACAATGAGCAGTTCTTC
NA,TRBJ2-7,TRBV5-1,TRBD2,CASSLVLGDISSGASSYEQYF,TGCGCCAGCAGCTTGGTGCTAGGAGACATCTCTAGCGGGGCAAGCTCCTACGAGCAGTACTTC
NA,TRBJ2-2,TRBV7-2,NA,CASSQVGGYNTGELFF,TGTGCCAGCAGCCAAGTGGGCGGCTATAACACCGGGGAGCTGTTTTTT
once,TRBJ2-7,TRBV5-1,NA,CASRRGLHSSYEQYF,TGCGCCAGCAGACGGGGACTTCATAGCTCCTACGAGCAGTACTTC
NA,TRBJ2-3,TRBV15,TRBD1,CATSTTGQHTDTQYF,TGTGCCACCAGCACAACGGGACAGCACACAGATACGCAGTATTTT
NA,TRBJ2-1,TRBV27,NA,CASSFRGSNNEQFF,TGTGCCAGCAGTTTTAGAGGGAGCAACAATGAGCAGTTCTTC
NA,TRBJ1-2,TRBV27,NA,CASSFLPNRGLGGYTF,TGTGCCAGCAGTTTCCTGCCCAACCGGGGGCTGGGTGGCTACACCTTC
NA,TRBJ2-5,TRBV6-6,NA,CASSYRVTGSETQYF,TGTGCCAGCAGTTACCGTGTTACAGGATCGGAGACCCAGTACTTC
NA,TRBJ2-5,TRBV19,NA,CASSIGLWETQYF,TGTGCCAGTAGTATAGGTTTGTGGGAGACCCAGTACTTC
NA,TRBJ2-1,TRBV9,NA,CASSPPPGYNEQFF,TGTGCCAGCAGCCCTCCCCCCGGCTACAATGAGCAGTTCTTC
NA,TRBJ2-2,TRBV27,NA,CASKIGGPRGELFF,TGTGCCAGCAAGATAGGAGGCCCCAGGGGGGAGCTGTTTTTT
NA,TRBJ2-7,TRBV6-5,TRBD1,CASSYSRGTGDDEQYF,TGTGCCAGCAGTTACTCTAGGGGGACAGGGGACGACGAGCAGTACTTC
NA,TRBJ1-1,TRBV6-1,NA,CASSDWAGNTEAFF,TGTGCCAGCAGTGACTGGGCGGGGAACACTGAAGCTTTCTTT
NA,TRBJ1-5,TRBV9,NA,CASSVGWDVNQPQHF,TGTGCCAGCAGCGTAGGGTGGGATGTCAATCAGCCCCAGCATTTT
once,TRBJ1-2,TRBV28,TRBD1,CASSLGPGTDLVGYTF,TGTGCCAGCAGTTTGGGGCCCGGGACAGATCTAGTGGGCTACACCTTC
NA,TRBJ2-7,TRBV13,NA,CASSSFGDSRYEQYF,TGTGCCAGCAGCTCCTTCGGGGATTCCCGTTACGAGCAGTACTTC
NA,TRBJ2-1,TRBV7-9,TRBD2,CASSLAAWGGGRSSEEQFF,TGTGCCAGCAGCTTAGCGGCGTGGGGTGGCGGGAGGTCCTCGGAGGAGCAGTTCTTC
NA,TRBJ2-1,TRBV28,TRBD2,CASSWRLAIPLYNEQFF,TGTGCCAGCAGTTGGCGACTAGCGATTCCTCTCTACAATGAGCAGTTCTTC
NA,TRBJ2-7,TRBV30,NA,CAWRSSGAYPYEQYF,TGTGCCTGGAGGAGTTCGGGAGCCTACCCCTACGAGCAGTACTTC
NA,TRBJ1-1,TRBV5-1,NA,CASSLPGTTEAFF,TGCGCCAGCAGCCTACCCGGGACGACTGAAGCTTTCTTT
NA,TRBJ2-5,TRBV28,NA,CASSETRASLETQYF,TGTGCCAGCAGCGAGACAAGGGCATCTCTAGAGACCCAGTACTTC
NA,TRBJ1-1,TRBV4-1,NA,CASSQPRTVNTEAFF,TGCGCCAGCAGCCAACCCCGGACAGTGAACACTGAAGCTTTCTTT
once,TRBJ1-2,TRBV7-2,NA,CASGRFRSYGYTF,TGTGCCAGTGGAAGGTTCAGAAGCTATGGCTACACCTTC
NA,TRBJ1-3,TRBV7-9,NA,CASSLAGQGGGNTIYF,TGTGCCAGCAGCTTAGCGGGGCAGGGCGGTGGAAACACCATATATTTT
NA,TRBJ2-7,TRBV19,TRBD2,CASSTTSGSGYEQYF,TGTGCCAGTAGCACGACTAGCGGGAGCGGGTACGAGCAGTACTTC
NA,TRBJ1-2,TRBV6-5,NA,CASIGQNYGYTF,TGTGCCAGCATCGGACAGAACTATGGCTACACCTTC
NA,TRBJ2-7,TRBV28,NA,CASRPPGQPYEQYF,TGTGCCAGCAGACCCCCGGGACAACCCTACGAGCAGTACTTC
NA,TRBJ2-3,TRBV29-1,TRBD2,CSVEVGTSIRTDTQYF,TGCAGCGTTGAAGTGGGGACTAGCATCCGCACAGATACGCAGTATTTT
NA,TRBJ1-2,TRBV9,NA,CASSAQVGGRGYGYTF,TGTGCCAGCAGCGCCCAAGTGGGGGGCAGAGGCTATGGCTACACCTTC
NA,TRBJ2-7,TRBV6-1,NA,CASSLGPISYEQYF,TGTGCCAGCTCGCTAGGGCCCATCTCCTACGAGCAGTACTTC
NA,TRBJ2-1,TRBV9,TRBD2,CASSVRSGITTTGDSYNEQFF,TGTGCCAGCAGCGTACGTAGCGGGATTACTACCACCGGTGACTCCTACAATGAGCAGTTCTTC
NA,TRBJ2-2,TRBV28,NA,CASSLDPAGGELFF,TGTGCCAGCAGTTTAGACCCGGCGGGCGGGGAGCTGTTTTTT
NA,TRBJ2-7,TRBV28,TRBD2,CASSLLGIAAGYEQYF,TGTGCCAGCAGTTTATTAGGTATCGCAGCGGGATACGAGCAGTACTTC
NA,TRBJ2-1,TRBV7-3,NA,CASSLTLANEQFF,TGTGCCAGCAGCTTAACTCTAGCGAATGAGCAGTTCTTC
NA,TRBJ2-7,TRBV11-2,TRBD2,CANAASGSNGVYEQYF,TGTGCCAACGCGGCTAGCGGGAGCAATGGGGTCTACGAGCAGTACTTC